This T cell receptor (beta chain) was obtained from a study of T cell repertoires in cytomegalovirus infection. Study summary: Public signatures in TCR beta pointed to CMV infection and matching HLA type.

Notes on the study in general: CMV-specific TCR beta clonotypes restricted by HLA-C were the ones dominating the ex vivo response. Based on cumulative public TCR beta family frequency, carriers of CMV plus the relevant HLA were identified.

V dropped 0 bases and J dropped 10 bases, with 18 bases sitting between them. The germline V gene has CDR1 MNHNS and CDR2 SASEGT. This CDR3 contains 15 residues. In the case of this clonotype: Its antigen is still unknown.

TCRdb recomputed calls from the reads with MiXCR, one row per CDR3 protein. The table records about 530,000 distinct CDR3 sequences, 26% of them present only once. The sequenced material came from PBMCs. The TCR sequence derives from a human donor in good health (CMV status not recorded). Some clones in this sample may be carry-over from other donors' samples. V and J are TRBV6-1 and TRBJ1-1; D is unresolved. The CDR3 spells CASSEAFGVYGGAFF. CDR3 nucleotides: TGTGCCAGCAGTGAAGCTTTTGGGGTGTATGGTGGAGCTTTCTTT.